This TCR beta chain was documented in a study of follicular helper T cells after annual influenza vaccination. Turning to the study itself: Blood was drawn on days 0, 7 and 28 after vaccination. Study results and limitations: Change in circulating plasmablasts correlated with ICOS+CD38+ cTfh clonality change.

On this clone: Its specificity is not known.

The time point is: 2014-2015 season, 7 days after vaccination. Measured with immunoSEQ multiplex PCR; TCRdb has only the in-frame clones, and not every one. The sample contains approximately 7,400 clones, around four fifths of which appear only once. V shed 6 bases and J shed 5 bases, with 13 bases lying between them. CDR3 length: 14 residues. CDR1 and CDR2 from the germline V gene are ENHRY and SYGVKD. This receptor was identified in an adult who received the influenza vaccine. The rearrangement joins TRBV10-3 to TRBJ2-2; D possibly corresponds to TRBD2 (5 bases). The sequences come from CXCR5+ CD38- circulating T follicular helper cells from blood, collected 7 days after influenza vaccination. Subset indicated: circulating Tfh, non-naive CD4+CXCR5+PD-1+ (ICOS+CD38+ or ICOS-CD38-). The CDR3 sequence is CAIRGETSTGELFF. CDR3 nucleotide sequence: TGTGCCATCAGGGGAGAAACATCTACCGGGGAGCTGTTTTTT.